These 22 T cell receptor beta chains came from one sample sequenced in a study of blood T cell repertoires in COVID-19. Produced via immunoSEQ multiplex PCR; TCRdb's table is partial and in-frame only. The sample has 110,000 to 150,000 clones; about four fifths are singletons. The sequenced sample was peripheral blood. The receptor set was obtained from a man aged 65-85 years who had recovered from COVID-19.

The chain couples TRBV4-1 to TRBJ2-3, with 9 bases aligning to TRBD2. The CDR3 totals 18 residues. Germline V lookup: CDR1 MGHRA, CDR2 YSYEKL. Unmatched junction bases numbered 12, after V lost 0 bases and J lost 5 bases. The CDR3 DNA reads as TGCGCCAGCAGCCAAGAGAGCGGCGGGAGGGCCTGGGGAGATACGCAGTATTTT. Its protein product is CASSQESGGRAWGDTQYF.

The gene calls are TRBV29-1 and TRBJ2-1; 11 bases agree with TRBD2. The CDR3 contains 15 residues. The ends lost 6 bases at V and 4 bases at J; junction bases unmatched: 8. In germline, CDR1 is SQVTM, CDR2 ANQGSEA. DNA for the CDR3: TGCAGCGTCCTCGGGGCTAGCGGGAGGTACAATGAGCAGTTCTTC. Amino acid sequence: CSVLGASGRYNEQFF.

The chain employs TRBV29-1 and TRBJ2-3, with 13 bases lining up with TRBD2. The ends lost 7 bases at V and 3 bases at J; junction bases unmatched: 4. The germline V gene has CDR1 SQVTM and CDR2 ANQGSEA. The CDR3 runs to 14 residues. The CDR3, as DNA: TGCAGCGCCGCGGGACTAGCGGGGACAGATACGCAGTATTTT. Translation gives CSAAGLAGTDTQYF.

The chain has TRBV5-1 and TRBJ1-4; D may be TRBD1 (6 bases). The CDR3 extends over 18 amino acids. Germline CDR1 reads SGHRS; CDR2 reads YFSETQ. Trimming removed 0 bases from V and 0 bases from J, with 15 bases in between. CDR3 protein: CASSLGIGGFATNEKLFF. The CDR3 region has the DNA TGCGCCAGCAGCTTGGGTATAGGGGGTTTCGCAACTAATGAAAAACTGTTTTTT.

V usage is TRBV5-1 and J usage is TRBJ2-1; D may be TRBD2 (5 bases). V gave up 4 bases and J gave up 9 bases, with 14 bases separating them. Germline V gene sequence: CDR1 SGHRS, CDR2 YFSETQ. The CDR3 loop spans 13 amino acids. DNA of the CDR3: TGCGCCAGCAGCCCCGGGATCGACCGTGAGCAGTTCTTC. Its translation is CASSPGIDREQFF.

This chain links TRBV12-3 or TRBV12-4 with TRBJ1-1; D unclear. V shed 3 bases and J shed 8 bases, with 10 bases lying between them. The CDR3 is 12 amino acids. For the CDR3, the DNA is TGTGCCAGCAGTTTGTGGCAGGCCGAAGCTTTCTTT. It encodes CASSLWQAEAFF.

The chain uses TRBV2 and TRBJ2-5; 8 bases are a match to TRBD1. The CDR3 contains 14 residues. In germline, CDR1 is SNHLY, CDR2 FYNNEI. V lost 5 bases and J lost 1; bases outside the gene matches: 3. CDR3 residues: CASSSGQGQETQYF. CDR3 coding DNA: TGTGCCAGCAGTTCAGGACAGGGCCAAGAGACCCAGTACTTC.

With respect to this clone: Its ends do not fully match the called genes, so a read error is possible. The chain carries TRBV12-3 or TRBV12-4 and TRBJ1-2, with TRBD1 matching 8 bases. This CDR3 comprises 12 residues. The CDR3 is CASSFVAGGRAF. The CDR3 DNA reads TGTGCCAGCAGTTTCGTTGCAGGGGGCAGGGCCTTC.

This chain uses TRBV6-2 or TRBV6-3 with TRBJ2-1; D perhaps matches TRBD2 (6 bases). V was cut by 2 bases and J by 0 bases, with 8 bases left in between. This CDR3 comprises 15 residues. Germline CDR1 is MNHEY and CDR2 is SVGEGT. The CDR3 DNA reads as TGTGCCAGCAGTTACATGCGGGGCTCCTACAATGAGCAGTTCTTC. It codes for CASSYMRGSYNEQFF.

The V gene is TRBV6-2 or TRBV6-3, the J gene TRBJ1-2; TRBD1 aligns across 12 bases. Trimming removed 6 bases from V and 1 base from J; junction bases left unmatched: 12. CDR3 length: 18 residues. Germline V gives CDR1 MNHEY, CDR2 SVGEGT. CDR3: CASSPLWDRGPINYGYTF. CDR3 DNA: TGTGCCAGCAGCCCCCTTTGGGACAGGGGGCCGATTAACTATGGCTACACCTTC.

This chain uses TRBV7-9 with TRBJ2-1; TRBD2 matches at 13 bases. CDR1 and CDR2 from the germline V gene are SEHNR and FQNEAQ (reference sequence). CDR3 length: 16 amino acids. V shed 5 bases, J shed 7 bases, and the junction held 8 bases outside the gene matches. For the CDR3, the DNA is TGTGCCAGCAGCATACCAGGGACTAGCGGGGCAAATGAGCAGTTCTTC. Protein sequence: CASSIPGTSGANEQFF.

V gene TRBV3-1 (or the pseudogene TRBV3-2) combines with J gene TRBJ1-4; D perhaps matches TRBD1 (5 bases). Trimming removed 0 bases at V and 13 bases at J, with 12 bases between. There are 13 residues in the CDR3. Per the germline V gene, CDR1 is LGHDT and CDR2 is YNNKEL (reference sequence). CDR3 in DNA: TGTGCCAGCAGCCAAGATCGGGGGACGGGACTGTTTTTT. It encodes CASSQDRGTGLFF.

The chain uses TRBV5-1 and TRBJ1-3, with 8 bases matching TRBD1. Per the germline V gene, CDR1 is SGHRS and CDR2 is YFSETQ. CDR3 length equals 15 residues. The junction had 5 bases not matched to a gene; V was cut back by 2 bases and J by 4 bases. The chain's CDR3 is CASSLGQGAGNTIYF. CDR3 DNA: TGCGCCAGCAGCTTAGGTCAGGGGGCCGGAAACACCATATATTTT.

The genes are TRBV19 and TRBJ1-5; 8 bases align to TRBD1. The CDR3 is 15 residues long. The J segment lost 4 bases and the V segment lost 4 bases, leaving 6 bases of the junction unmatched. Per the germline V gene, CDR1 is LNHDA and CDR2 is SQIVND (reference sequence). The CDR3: CASSSGDRLNQPQHF. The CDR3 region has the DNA TGTGCCAGTAGTAGCGGGGACAGGTTAAATCAGCCCCAGCATTTT.

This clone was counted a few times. The CDR3, as DNA: TGTGCCAGCAGCAAAACCCAAACTGTCCCCTCTGGAAACACCATATATTTT. This sequence encodes CASSKTQTVPSGNTIYF. The chain has TRBV21-1 and TRBJ1-3. TRBV21-1 is a pseudogene segment. The CDR3 sequence is 17 residues long.

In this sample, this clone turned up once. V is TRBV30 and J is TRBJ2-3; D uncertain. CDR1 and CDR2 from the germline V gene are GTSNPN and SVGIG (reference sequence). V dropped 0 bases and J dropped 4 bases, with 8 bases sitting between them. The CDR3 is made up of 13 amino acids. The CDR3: CAWSVSSADTQYF. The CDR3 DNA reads TGTGCCTGGAGTGTCTCGAGCGCAGATACGCAGTATTTT.

As DNA, the CDR3 is TGCGCCAGCAGCCCAGTTGCGGGAGGCATCGGGGAGCTGTTTTTT. Its translation: CASSPVAGGIGELFF. This rearrangement joins TRBV4-1 to TRBJ2-2; 8 positions agree with TRBD2. The trim removed 4 bases at V and 7 bases at J, leaving 8 bases unmatched. The germline CDR1 and CDR2 sequences are MGHRA and YSYEKL. The CDR3 totals 15 residues.

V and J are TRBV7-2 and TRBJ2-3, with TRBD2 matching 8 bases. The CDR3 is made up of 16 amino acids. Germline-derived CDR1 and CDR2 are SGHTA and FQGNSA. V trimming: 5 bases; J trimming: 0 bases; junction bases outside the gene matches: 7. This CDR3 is CASSQQREWSTDTQYF. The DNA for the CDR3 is TGTGCCAGCAGCCAACAGCGGGAGTGGAGCACAGATACGCAGTATTTT.

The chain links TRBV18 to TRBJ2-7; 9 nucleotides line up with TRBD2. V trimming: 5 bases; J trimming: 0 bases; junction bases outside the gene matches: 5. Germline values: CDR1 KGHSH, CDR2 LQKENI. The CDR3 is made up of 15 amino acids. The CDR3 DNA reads TGTGCCAGCTCAGAAGCGGGAGGCCTCTCCTACGAGCAGTACTTC. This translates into CASSEAGGLSYEQYF.

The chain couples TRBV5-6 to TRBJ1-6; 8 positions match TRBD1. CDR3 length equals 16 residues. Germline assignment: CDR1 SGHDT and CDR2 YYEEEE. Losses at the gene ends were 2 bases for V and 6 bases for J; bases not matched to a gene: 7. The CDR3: CASSFPQGASNSPLHF. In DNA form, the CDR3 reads TGTGCCAGCAGCTTTCCTCAGGGGGCGAGTAATTCACCCCTCCACTTT.

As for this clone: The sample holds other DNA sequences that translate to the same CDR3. The CDR3 spells CASSSGGSSYNEQFF. CDR3 DNA sequence: TGCGCCAGCAGCTCCGGGGGAAGCTCCTACAATGAGCAGTTCTTC. This sequence joins TRBV5-1 and TRBJ2-1; TRBD2 is a possible D gene (6 bases). The CDR3 has 15 residues. CDR1 is SGHRS, CDR2 YFSETQ, per germline. V was shortened by 3 bases and J by 0 bases, with 10 bases between the two germline ends.

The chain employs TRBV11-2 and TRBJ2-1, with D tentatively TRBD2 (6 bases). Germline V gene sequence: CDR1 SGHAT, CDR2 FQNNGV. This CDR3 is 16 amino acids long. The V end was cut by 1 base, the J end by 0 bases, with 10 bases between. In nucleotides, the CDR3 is TGTGCCAGCAGCTTAGCGGCGGGGAGCTCCTACAATGAGCAGTTCTTC. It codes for CASSLAAGSSYNEQFF. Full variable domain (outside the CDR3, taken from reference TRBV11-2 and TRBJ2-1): EAGVAQSPRYKIIEKRQSVAFWCNPISGHATLYWYQQILGQGPKLLIQFQNNGVVDDSQLPKDRFSAERLKGVDSTLKIQPAKLEDSAVYLCASSLAAGSSYNEQFFGPGTRLTVL.